This T cell receptor (beta chain) was sequenced in a study of cytomegalovirus exposure and HLA in healthy donors. Germline CDR1 reads SQVTM; CDR2 reads ANQGSEA. The CDR3 loop spans 17 amino acids. Germline trimming cut 1 base from V and 0 bases from J; bases unmatched to any gene: 6. TCRdb keeps only in-frame clones here, not all; method: immunoSEQ multiplex PCR. Among just under 150,000 clones listed, approximately 88% were seen once. As for this clone: Its antigen is not identified.

Study-level points and caveats: According to a subsequent analysis, TCR clusters from the first cohort were inclined to appear together in the 90 to 150 validation repertoires.

The J gene is TRBJ2-1, the V gene TRBV29-1, with 10 bases aligning to TRBD2. The sequencing input was PBMCs. The receptor's source is a man aged 18 to 29 in good health and CMV-seropositive. CDR3 sequence (DNA): TGCAGCGTTGAAGGAGAAGCGGGAGGGTCCTCCTACAATGAGCAGTTCTTC. As protein: CSVEGEAGGSSYNEQFF.